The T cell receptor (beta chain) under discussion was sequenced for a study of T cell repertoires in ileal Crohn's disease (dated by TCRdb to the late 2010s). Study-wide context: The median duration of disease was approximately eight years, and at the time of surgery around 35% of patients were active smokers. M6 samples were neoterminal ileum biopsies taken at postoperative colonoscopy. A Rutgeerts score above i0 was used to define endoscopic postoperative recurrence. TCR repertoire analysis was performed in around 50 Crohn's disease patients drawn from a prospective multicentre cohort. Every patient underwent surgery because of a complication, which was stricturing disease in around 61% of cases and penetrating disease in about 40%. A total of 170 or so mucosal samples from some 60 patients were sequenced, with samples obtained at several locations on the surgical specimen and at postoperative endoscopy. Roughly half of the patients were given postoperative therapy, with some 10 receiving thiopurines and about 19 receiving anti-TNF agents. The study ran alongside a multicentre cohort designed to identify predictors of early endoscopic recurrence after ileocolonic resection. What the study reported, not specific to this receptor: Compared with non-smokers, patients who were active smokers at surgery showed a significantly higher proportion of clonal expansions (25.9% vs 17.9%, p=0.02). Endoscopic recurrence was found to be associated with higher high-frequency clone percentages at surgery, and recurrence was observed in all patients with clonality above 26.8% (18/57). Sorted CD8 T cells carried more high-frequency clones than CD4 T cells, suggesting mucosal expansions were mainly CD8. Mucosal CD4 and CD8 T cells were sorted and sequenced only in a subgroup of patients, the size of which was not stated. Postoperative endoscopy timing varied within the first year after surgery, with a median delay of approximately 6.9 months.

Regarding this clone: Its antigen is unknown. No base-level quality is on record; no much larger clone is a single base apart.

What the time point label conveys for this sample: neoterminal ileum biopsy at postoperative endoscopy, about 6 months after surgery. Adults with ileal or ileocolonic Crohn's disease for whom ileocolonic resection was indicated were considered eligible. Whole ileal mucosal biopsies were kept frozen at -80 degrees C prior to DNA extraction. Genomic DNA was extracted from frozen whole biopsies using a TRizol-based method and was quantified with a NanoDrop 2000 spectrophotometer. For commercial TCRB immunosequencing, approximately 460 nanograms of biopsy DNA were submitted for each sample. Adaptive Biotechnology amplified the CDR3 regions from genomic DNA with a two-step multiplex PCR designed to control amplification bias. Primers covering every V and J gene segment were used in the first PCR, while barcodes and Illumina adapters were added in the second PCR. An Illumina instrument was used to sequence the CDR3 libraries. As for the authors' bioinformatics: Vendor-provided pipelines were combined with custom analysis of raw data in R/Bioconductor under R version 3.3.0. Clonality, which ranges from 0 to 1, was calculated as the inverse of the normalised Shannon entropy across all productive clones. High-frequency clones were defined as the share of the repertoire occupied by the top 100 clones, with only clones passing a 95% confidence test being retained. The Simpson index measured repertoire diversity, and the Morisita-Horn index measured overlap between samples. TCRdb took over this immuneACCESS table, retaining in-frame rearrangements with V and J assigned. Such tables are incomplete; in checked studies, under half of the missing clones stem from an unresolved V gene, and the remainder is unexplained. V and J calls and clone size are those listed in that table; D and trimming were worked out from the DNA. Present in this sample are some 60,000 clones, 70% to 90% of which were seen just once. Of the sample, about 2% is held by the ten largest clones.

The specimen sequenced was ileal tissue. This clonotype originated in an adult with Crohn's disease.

The DNA sequence follows: TGTGCCAGCAGCCTGGGACAGCTAGAATACTATGGCTACACCTTC. Its protein reads: CASSLGQLEYYGYTF. In this chain, TRBV5-6 is recombined with TRBJ1-2; TRBD1 agrees with 7 junctional bases. V is trimmed back by 4 bases and J by 3 bases, and the junction contains 9 bases that no gene match accounts for. The germline V gene specifies SGHDT as CDR1 and YYEEEE as CDR2. There are 15 amino acids in the CDR3, from cysteine to phenylalanine inclusive. Only the CDR3 DNA stays, 45 bases, in frame from base 1.